The 23 T cell receptor beta chains below all came from one sample that was sequenced in a study of CD8 T cells in Susac syndrome. A quantity of about 0.45 to 1 ug RNA underwent reverse transcription using random hexamers. In TCRdb, the immunoSEQ multiplex PCR reads were re-called with MiXCR into one record per CDR3 protein. The data contain about 120,000 distinct CDR3 sequences, 90% to 95% of them singletons. The sequenced sample consisted of CD4+ T cells from PBMCs. The source of these receptors is a human donor in good health.

The chain joins TRBV30 to TRBJ1-4; D not certain. Germline V lookup: CDR1 GTSNPN, CDR2 SVGIG (reference sequence). The germline V and J ends were trimmed by 2 bases and 2 bases, with 9 bases remaining between them. This CDR3 comprises 14 residues. CDR3 bases: TGTGCCTGGAGTAGTCCATGGACTAATGAAAAACTGTTTTTT. Translated, it gives CAWSSPWTNEKLFF.

The rearrangement uses TRBV6-2 or TRBV6-3 and TRBJ2-4; 8 positions agree with TRBD2. CDR3 size: 14 residues. The J segment lost 8 bases and the V segment lost 6 bases, leaving 9 bases of the junction unmatched. Germline-derived CDR1 and CDR2 are MNHEY and SVGEGT. The CDR3 loop is CASSPGTSPHIQYF. CDR3 nucleotide sequence: TGTGCCAGCAGCCCCGGGACTAGTCCCCACATTCAGTACTTC.

V gene TRBV7-3 combines with J gene TRBJ1-2; the D is unclear. CDR3 size: 13 residues. Trimming removed 3 bases from V and 8 bases from J, with 13 bases in between. Germline lookup yields CDR1 SGHTA and CDR2 FQGTGA. Here the CDR3 reads CASSLVNRGGYTF. As DNA, the CDR3 is TGTGCCAGCAGCTTGGTTAACAGAGGAGGCTACACCTTC.

This clonotype has only one observation. At one end, the junction sequence differs from germline, possibly due to a read error. J is TRBJ2-7 and V is TRBV28; 9 bases line up with TRBD1. The CDR3 length is 21 residues. Germline CDR1 reads MDHEN; CDR2 reads SYDVKM. Here the CDR3 DNA reads TGTGCCAGCACCCCCGGGACAGGGCTCAGTCGATACGGGCTTAGCGCCTATGAGCAGTACTTC. It is translated as CASTPGTGLSRYGLSAYEQYF.

J is TRBJ2-3 and V is TRBV4-2, with 14 bases identical to TRBD2. Trimming cost V 5 bases and J 6 bases; bases outside gene matches: 7. CDR1 is LGHNA and CDR2 is YNFKEQ in the germline V gene. CDR3 size: 16 residues. The CDR3 loop is CASSTRTSGRSDTQYF. The CDR3 region has the DNA TGTGCCAGCAGCACCCGGACTAGCGGGAGGTCCGATACGCAGTATTTT.

The chain combines TRBV2 with TRBJ2-1; D is perhaps TRBD2 (5 bases). Germline CDR1 reads SNHLY; CDR2 reads FYNNEI. Deletions cut 8 bases from V and 8 bases from J, with 16 bases between. This CDR3 region has 13 residues. The chain's CDR3 is CASGIAWEDEQFF. CDR3 DNA sequence: TGTGCCAGCGGGATAGCGTGGGAAGATGAGCAGTTCTTC.

The rearrangement joins TRBV7-9 to TRBJ2-2; D is perhaps TRBD1 (5 bases). The germline gives CDR1 SEHNR, CDR2 FQNEAQ (reference sequence). The CDR3 consists of 15 residues. V lost 4 bases and J 0 bases, leaving 9 bases between the germline ends. CDR3 sequence reads: CASSSAGPNTGELFF. CDR3 in DNA: TGTGCCAGCAGCTCGGCAGGGCCGAACACCGGGGAGCTGTTTTTT. Together with reference TRBV7-9 and TRBJ2-2, the CDR3 gives the full variable domain: DTGVSQNPRHKITKRGQNVTFRCDPISEHNRLYWYRQTLGQGPEFLTYFQNEAQLEKSRLLSDRFSAERPKGSFSTLEIQRTEQGDSAMYLCASSSAGPNTGELFFGEGSRLTVL.

The chain has TRBV3-1 and TRBJ2-5; D gene unclear. Germline CDR1 and CDR2: LGHDT and YNNKEL (reference sequence). The CDR3 sequence is 13 residues long. V was shortened by 3 bases and J by 9 bases, with 14 bases between the two germline ends. The CDR3 DNA reads TGTGCCAGCAGCCATACGGCACCGAGTCCCCAGTACTTC. Its protein product is CASSHTAPSPQYF.

The genes are TRBV5-1 and TRBJ1-1; D remains unclear. Germline CDR1 SGHRS, CDR2 YFSETQ. Trimming shortened V by 0 bases and J by 0 bases, and 12 bases separated the two germline ends. This CDR3 has 16 residues. CDR3 in DNA: TGCGCCAGCAGCTTGGATGGGAGCCTCATGAACACTGAAGCTTTCTTT. Translating it yields CASSLDGSLMNTEAFF.

The chain carries TRBV30 and TRBJ2-2; D is perhaps TRBD1 or TRBD2 (5 bases each). Germline assignment: CDR1 GTSNPN and CDR2 SVGIG (reference sequence). The length of the CDR3 is 15 residues. V lost 0 bases and J lost 0, with 8 bases in between. CDR3 nucleotides: TGTGCCTGGAGTGTATTGGGGGCGAACACCGGGGAGCTGTTTTTT. The encoded protein is CAWSVLGANTGELFF.

This clonotype was detected once. This chain links TRBV7-2 with TRBJ2-7; weak D call: TRBD2 (5 bases). The germline V gene encodes CDR1 SGHTA and CDR2 FQGNSA. Trimming pared 4 bases from V and 7 bases from J, leaving 20 bases between. The CDR3 runs to 15 residues. The CDR3 protein is CASSSQPGLASEQYF. CDR3 DNA: TGTGCCAGCAGCTCACAGCCGGGCCTAGCCTCAGAGCAGTACTTC.

This chain links TRBV7-2 with TRBJ2-7; a possible D gene is TRBD2 (5 bases). V was clipped by 5 bases and J by 2 bases, with 19 bases between them. Germline V gene sequence: CDR1 SGHTA, CDR2 FQGNSA. The CDR3 spans 16 residues. The CDR3 nucleotides are TGTGCCAGCAGCAGAACTAGTACCCTACCTACCTACGAGCAGTACTTC. Translation: CASSRTSTLPTYEQYF. Based on the CDR3 plus reference TRBV7-2 and TRBJ2-7, the full variable domain is GAGVSQSPSNKVTEKGKDVELRCDPISGHTALYWYRQSLGQGLEFLIYFQGNSAPDKSGLPSDRFSAERTGGSVSTLTIQRTQQEDSAVYLCASSRTSTLPTYEQYFGPGTRLTVT.

V and J are TRBV10-3 and TRBJ2-5, with D unclear. V lost 3 bases and J lost 2, with 4 bases in between. Germline CDR1 ENHRY, CDR2 SYGVKD. CDR3 size: 12 residues. CDR3 region: CAISDRQETQYF. The CDR3 bases are TGTGCCATCAGTGACAGACAAGAGACCCAGTACTTC.

V gene TRBV6-5 combines with J gene TRBJ2-1, with 10 bases aligning to TRBD2. The CDR3 covers 15 residues. J was trimmed by 5 bases and V by 11 bases; bases with no gene match: 12. Germline CDR1 is MNHEY and CDR2 is SVGAGI. The CDR3 nucleotides read TGTGCCGAAGGGGAGCGGGAGGGCCAAAACAATGAGCAGTTCTTC. Amino acids: CAEGEREGQNNEQFF.

This chain joins TRBV7-2 and TRBJ2-1; 13 bases are a match to TRBD2. Trimming at V came to 6 bases and at J to 7 bases, leaving 6 bases not matched to a gene. CDR1 and CDR2 from the germline V gene are SGHTA and FQGNSA. The CDR3 extends over 15 amino acids. CDR3: CASRPPGLAGNEQFF. The CDR3 coding sequence is TGTGCCAGCAGGCCACCGGGACTAGCGGGAAATGAGCAGTTCTTC.

The gene calls are TRBV30 and TRBJ1-2; D ambiguous. The V gene lost 4 bases and the J gene lost 11 bases, with 14 bases spanning the gap. There are 11 residues in the CDR3. Germline V gives CDR1 GTSNPN, CDR2 SVGIG (reference sequence). CDR3 sequence: CAWTVSSRYTF. The CDR3 DNA reads as TGTGCCTGGACCGTCTCCTCGAGGTACACCTTC.

This chain connects TRBV29-1 to TRBJ2-2; D unresolved. The germline V and J ends were trimmed by 5 bases and 3 bases, with 7 bases remaining between them. CDR1 and CDR2 from the germline V gene are SQVTM and ANQGSEA. This CDR3 has 12 amino acids. The CDR3 reads CSVRTYTGELFF. The CDR3 region has the DNA TGCAGCGTTCGGACCTACACCGGGGAGCTGTTTTTT.

The rearrangement joins TRBV24-1 to TRBJ1-4; weak D call: TRBD1 (6 bases). Germline V lookup: CDR1 KGHDR, CDR2 SFDVKD. Trimming took 3 bases from V and 8 from J, leaving 15 bases between them. The length of the CDR3 is 15 residues. This CDR3 reads CATSDPAGAGEKLFF. The CDR3 DNA sequence: TGTGCCACCAGTGATCCGGCGGGGGCAGGAGAAAAACTGTTTTTT.

This rearrangement joins TRBV2 to TRBJ2-5, with no clear D. V dropped 0 bases and J dropped 6 bases, with 8 bases sitting between them. Per the germline V gene, CDR1 is SNHLY and CDR2 is FYNNEI. The CDR3 has 13 amino acids. CDR3 sequence: CASSEAGDKTQYF. CDR3 DNA sequence: TGTGCCAGCAGTGAAGCGGGTGATAAGACCCAGTACTTC.

The chain has TRBV3-1 and TRBJ1-6; possibly TRBD1 for D (6 bases). Germline V gene lookup returns CDR1 LGHDT and CDR2 YNNKEL (reference sequence). The V gene lost 6 bases and the J gene lost 11 bases, with 14 bases spanning the gap. The CDR3 has 13 amino acids. The CDR3 reads CASSNERQAPLHF. CDR3 DNA: TGTGCCAGCAGTAACGAGAGACAGGCACCCCTCCACTTT.

The chain links TRBV5-1 to TRBJ2-5, with TRBD2 identical over 11 bases. V lost 6 bases and J lost 2; bases outside the gene matches: 9. Germline values: CDR1 SGHRS, CDR2 YFSETQ. The CDR3 sequence is 16 residues long. CDR3 bases: TGCGCCAGCAAGGAGGGGCTAGCGGGAGGTCAAGAGACCCAGTACTTC. This gives the protein CASKEGLAGGQETQYF.

The chain combines TRBV5-6 with TRBJ2-1; TRBD1 is a possible D gene (6 bases). This CDR3 contains 17 residues. Germline loops: CDR1 SGHDT, CDR2 YYEEEE. Between the trimmed V and J ends, which lost 4 bases and 4 bases, there was a span of 21 bases. CDR3 protein: CASSPRAGVAGYNEQFF. CDR3 DNA: TGTGCCAGCAGCCCGCGGGCAGGGGTCGCTGGATACAATGAGCAGTTCTTC.

This chain joins TRBV12-3 or TRBV12-4 and TRBJ2-7; D is undetermined. The CDR3 has 13 amino acids. V lost 3 bases to trimming and J lost 1 base, with 7 bases between them. CDR3 bases: TGTGCCAGCAGTTTTAGAACTTCCTACGAGCAGTACTTC. Amino acid sequence: CASSFRTSYEQYF.